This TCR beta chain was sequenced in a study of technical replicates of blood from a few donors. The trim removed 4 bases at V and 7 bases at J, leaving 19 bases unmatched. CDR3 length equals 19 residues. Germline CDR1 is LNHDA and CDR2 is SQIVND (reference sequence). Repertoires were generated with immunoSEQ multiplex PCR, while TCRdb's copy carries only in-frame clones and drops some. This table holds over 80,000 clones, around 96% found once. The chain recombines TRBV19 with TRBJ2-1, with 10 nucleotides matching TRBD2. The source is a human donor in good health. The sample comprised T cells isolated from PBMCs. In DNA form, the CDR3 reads TGTGCCAGTAGTACCCCCGGGGTAGCGGGAGGTAGTACTCGAAATGAGCAGTTCTTC. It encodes CASSTPGVAGGSTRNEQFF. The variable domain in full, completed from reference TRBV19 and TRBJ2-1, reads DGGITQSPKYLFRKEGQNVTLSCEQNLNHDAMYWYRQDPGQGLRLIYYSQIVNDFQKGDIAEGYSVSREKKESFPLTVTSAQKNPTAFYLCASSTPGVAGGSTRNEQFFGPGTRLTVL.